These T cell receptor beta chains were read from a single sample in a study of T cells after yellow fever vaccination. One entry per CDR3 protein results from TCRdb running MiXCR on the 5' RACE reads. The sample lists 500,000 to 700,000 distinct CDR3 sequences; about a fifth were seen once. Material: PBMCs, obtained 15 days after the yellow fever booster vaccination. Every receptor here comes from a man aged 25-45 years who received the YFV17D yellow fever vaccine. The CDR3 runs from the conserved cysteine through the conserved F or W. The order of the fields is V gene, D gene, clone size, J gene, CDR3 DNA, CDR3 protein. The D gene is left open where the match is weak. Rows may omit the clone size; those that give it use once, few, many or a size class.

v_call: TRBV11-2; d_call: TRBD2; clone_size: NA; j_call: TRBJ2-5; cdr3_nt: TGTGCCAGCAGCATCCGCCTGAAGACTAGCGGGAGTGGAAGAGAGACCCAGTACTTC; cdr3_aa: CASSIRLKTSGSGRETQYF
v_call: TRBV18; d_call: NA; clone_size: NA; j_call: TRBJ1-2; cdr3_nt: TGTGCCAGCTCACCAAGTTCCGGTGGCTACACCTTC; cdr3_aa: CASSPSSGGYTF
v_call: TRBV12-3/TRBV12-4; d_call: NA; clone_size: NA; j_call: TRBJ2-3; cdr3_nt: TGTGCCAGCAGTTTAGCGCGGAAGGATACGCAGTATTTT; cdr3_aa: CASSLARKDTQYF
v_call: TRBV28; d_call: NA; clone_size: NA; j_call: TRBJ2-2; cdr3_nt: TGTGCCAGCAGTTTACGATGGGGCTTTCCAGCCGGGGAGCTGTTTTTT; cdr3_aa: CASSLRWGFPAGELFF
v_call: TRBV7-2; d_call: TRBD1; clone_size: few; j_call: TRBJ1-5; cdr3_nt: TGTGCCAGCAGCTTGGTCGGTACAGGGGCTTCCAATCAGCCCCAGCATTTT; cdr3_aa: CASSLVGTGASNQPQHF
v_call: TRBV20-1; d_call: NA; clone_size: many; j_call: TRBJ2-3; cdr3_nt: TGCAGCCCTCGTCGAGATACGCAGTATTTT; cdr3_aa: CSPRRDTQYF
v_call: TRBV12-3/TRBV12-4; d_call: NA; clone_size: few; j_call: TRBJ2-5; cdr3_nt: TGTGCCATCCCTTTGACAGGGAGGAAAGAGACCCAGTACTTC; cdr3_aa: CAIPLTGRKETQYF
v_call: TRBV7-2; d_call: NA; clone_size: NA; j_call: TRBJ2-7; cdr3_nt: TGTGCCAGCAGCTCCATAGTATCGGGCGAGCAGTACTTC; cdr3_aa: CASSSIVSGEQYF
v_call: TRBV20-1; d_call: NA; clone_size: NA; j_call: TRBJ2-3; cdr3_nt: TGCAGTGCTAGTAACAGACCCCCCACAGATACGCAGTATTTT; cdr3_aa: CSASNRPPTDTQYF
v_call: TRBV5-8; d_call: NA; clone_size: NA; j_call: TRBJ2-7; cdr3_nt: TGTGCCAGCAGCAAAACCGGGACAAACTACGAGCAGTACTTC; cdr3_aa: CASSKTGTNYEQYF
v_call: TRBV25-1; d_call: NA; clone_size: NA; j_call: TRBJ1-2; cdr3_nt: TGTGCCAGCAGTGAATCGGCTGGGGGAATCTATGGCTACACCTTC; cdr3_aa: CASSESAGGIYGYTF
v_call: TRBV5-4; d_call: NA; clone_size: NA; j_call: TRBJ2-7; cdr3_nt: TGTGCCAGCAGCCCCCCCGATATCCACGAGCAGTACTTC; cdr3_aa: CASSPPDIHEQYF
v_call: TRBV7-2; d_call: TRBD1; clone_size: NA; j_call: TRBJ1-2; cdr3_nt: TGTGCCAGCAGCCTGACAGGGGGCGCGATGTATGGCTACACCTTC; cdr3_aa: CASSLTGGAMYGYTF
v_call: TRBV10-1; d_call: NA; clone_size: NA; j_call: TRBJ2-1; cdr3_nt: TGCGCCAGCAGTGCGATACAGAAAGGGGGGTACTCCTACAATGAGCAGTTCTTC; cdr3_aa: CASSAIQKGGYSYNEQFF